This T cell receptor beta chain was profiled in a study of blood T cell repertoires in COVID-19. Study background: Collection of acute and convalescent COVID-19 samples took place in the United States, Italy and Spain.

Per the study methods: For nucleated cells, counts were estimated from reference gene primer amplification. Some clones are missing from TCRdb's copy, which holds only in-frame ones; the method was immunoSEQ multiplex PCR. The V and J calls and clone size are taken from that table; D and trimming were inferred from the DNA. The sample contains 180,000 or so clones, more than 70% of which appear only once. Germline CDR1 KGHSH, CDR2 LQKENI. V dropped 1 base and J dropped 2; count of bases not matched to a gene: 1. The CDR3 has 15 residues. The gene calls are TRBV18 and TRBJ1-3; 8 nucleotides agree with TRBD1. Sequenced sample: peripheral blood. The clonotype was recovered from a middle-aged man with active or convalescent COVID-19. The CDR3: CASSPLDRAGNTIYF. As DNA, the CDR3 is TGTGCCAGCTCACCACTGGACAGGGCTGGAAACACCATATATTTT.